The text below deals with one TCR beta chain. The sample is drawn from a study of blood T cell repertoires in COVID-19. Turning to the study itself: Italy, Spain and the United States were the sources of the convalescent and acute COVID-19 samples.

In the original processing: From reference gene primer amplification, estimates of nucleated cell counts were derived. Repertoires were generated with immunoSEQ multiplex PCR, while TCRdb's copy carries only in-frame clones and drops some. That table gives V, J and clone size, and the DNA gave D and trimming. The table has 75,000 to 95,000 clones, approximately 80% seen once. V was clipped by 4 bases and J by 1 base; unmatched bases: 10. Germline values: CDR1 LNHDA, CDR2 SQIVND (reference sequence). The CDR3 consists of 17 residues. The rearrangement links TRBV19 to TRBJ2-7; 10 bases agree with TRBD2. Specimen: peripheral blood. The sequence came from a man aged 45-65 years with acute or convalescent COVID-19. The CDR3 is CASSTEGTSAPSYEQYF. Here the CDR3 DNA reads TGTGCCAGTAGTACCGAGGGGACTAGCGCGCCATCCTACGAGCAGTACTTC. The complete variable domain, with remaining parts taken from reference TRBV19 and TRBJ2-7, reads DGGITQSPKYLFRKEGQNVTLSCEQNLNHDAMYWYRQDPGQGLRLIYYSQIVNDFQKGDIAEGYSVSREKKESFPLTVTSAQKNPTAFYLCASSTEGTSAPSYEQYFGPGTRLTVT.